The clone carrying this T cell receptor (beta chain) was counted a single time. What it recognizes is unknown. The sample belongs to a study of post-analysis software for immune sequencing data. Turning to the study itself: Disease courses included relapsing-remitting, secondary progressive and progressive-relapsing multiple sclerosis. Regarding the study as a whole: By F measure, samples from a shared preparation batch strongly co-clustered. TRBV segments more frequent in patients than in controls numbered five and included TRBV5-6, TRBV5-1 and TRBV20-1.

Trimming stripped 3 bases from V and 1 base from J, with 9 bases between. CDR1 and CDR2 from the germline V gene are DFQATT and SNEGSKA (reference sequence). The CDR3 is 14 amino acids. Unique molecular identifiers were carried by the TCR beta cDNA libraries. T cells numbering about 0.85 to 10 million gave rise to 400,000 to 550,000 cDNA molecules. TCRdb used MiXCR to reprocess the PCR reads, holding one entry per CDR3 protein. Among a few hundred thousand distinct CDR3 sequences, roughly 46% were seen once, and the ten largest hold 12%. The chain carries TRBV20-1 and TRBJ2-2; a weak D match, TRBD1 (6 bases). Sequencing was performed on blood. The sequence was obtained from a girl between 10 and 17 years old with multiple sclerosis. The CDR3 here is CSASPTGNTGELFF. The CDR3 nucleotides read TGCAGTGCTAGTCCGACAGGGAACACCGGGGAGCTGTTTTTT.